The 25 T cell receptor beta chains presented below share a single source sample, sequenced in a study of blood T cell repertoires in COVID-19. Clones were sequenced by immunoSEQ multiplex PCR, and TCRdb holds only the in-frame ones, with some missing. In the table there are roughly 67,000 clones, 65% to 90% of which are singletons. Sample: peripheral blood. The receptors derive from a woman aged 55-69 years with acute or convalescent COVID-19.

V gene TRBV3-1 (or the pseudogene TRBV3-2) combines with J gene TRBJ1-2; tentative D call: TRBD1 (5 bases). Germline V lookup: CDR1 LGHDT, CDR2 YNNKEL (reference sequence). Trimming removed 1 base from V and 1 base from J, with 10 bases in between. The CDR3 runs to 15 residues. The CDR3 DNA follows: TGTGCCAGCAGCCAAGTGGGGGGACTTAACTATGGCTACACCTTC. It translates to CASSQVGGLNYGYTF.

In DNA, the CDR3 is TGTGCCAGCAGCTTGGGGGAGATTGGAAACACCATATATTTT. This encodes CASSLGEIGNTIYF. This chain connects TRBV5-5 to TRBJ1-3; D is ambiguous. Germline V gene sequence: CDR1 SGHKS, CDR2 YYEKEE (reference sequence). The CDR3 has 14 residues. The V gene lost 0 bases and the J gene lost 3 bases, with 7 bases spanning the gap.

This chain uses TRBV5-1 with TRBJ2-4; 8 bases line up with TRBD2. Germline CDR1 SGHRS, CDR2 YFSETQ. Germline trimming cut 5 bases from V and 2 bases from J; bases unmatched to any gene: 3. There are 14 residues in the CDR3. The DNA of the CDR3 is TGCGCCAGCAGTTCGGGGGGGCCCAAAAACATTCAGTACTTC. Protein sequence: CASSSGGPKNIQYF.

In its sample, this clone was seen many times. This sequence joins TRBV3-1 (or the pseudogene TRBV3-2) and TRBJ1-2; tentatively, D is TRBD1 (6 bases). This CDR3 region has 16 residues. V lost 4 bases and J 1 base, leaving 16 bases between the germline ends. Germline V gene lookup returns CDR1 LGHDT and CDR2 YNNKEL (reference sequence). In nucleotides, the CDR3 is TGTGCCAGCAGCCCTGACAGGCCCCTCTATAACTATGGCTACACCTTC. This translates into CASSPDRPLYNYGYTF.

This clone appeared once. The V and J genes are TRBV19 and TRBJ1-1; TRBD1 might be the D (5 bases). Germline V CDR1 and CDR2: LNHDA, SQIVND (reference sequence). V was shortened by 7 bases and J by 3 bases, with 9 bases between the two germline ends. This CDR3 has 12 amino acids. The CDR3 loop reads CASNLGDTEAFF. CDR3 nucleotide sequence: TGTGCCAGTAACCTAGGGGACACTGAAGCTTTCTTT.

In this sample, this clone turned up once. This rearrangement joins TRBV5-1 to TRBJ1-2; 9 bases are a match to TRBD1. This CDR3 spans 14 amino acids. Germline V gene data show CDR1 as SGHRS and CDR2 as YFSETQ. Trimming took 4 bases from V and 6 from J; bases not matched to a gene: 7. The CDR3 reads CASSEGQGENGYTF. The DNA of the CDR3 is TGCGCCAGCAGCGAGGGACAGGGAGAGAATGGCTACACCTTC.

This clone has a single count. V and J are TRBV2 and TRBJ2-5, with 8 bases matching TRBD1. CDR3 length: 15 amino acids. Germline V gene data show CDR1 as SNHLY and CDR2 as FYNNEI. V was clipped by 5 bases and J by 0 bases; unmatched bases: 5. The CDR3 DNA reads TGTGCCAGCAGTATAGACAGGGGAGACCAAGAGACCCAGTACTTC. This encodes CASSIDRGDQETQYF.

This sequence joins TRBV5-1 and TRBJ1-2; D is possibly TRBD1 (5 bases). Trimming cost V 9 bases and J 8 bases, with 23 bases left between them. The CDR3 has 14 residues. Per the germline V gene, CDR1 is SGHRS and CDR2 is YFSETQ. CDR3 sequence (DNA): TGCGCCACCTCAACCGGGGGGGAGCGAAGGGGCTACACCTTC. This encodes CATSTGGERRGYTF.

The chain carries TRBV14 and TRBJ2-3; D possibly corresponds to TRBD1 (5 bases). CDR1 SGHDN and CDR2 FVKESK come from the germline V gene. Between the trimmed V and J ends, which lost 0 bases and 3 bases, there was a span of 13 bases. This CDR3 has 16 residues. CDR3 coding DNA: TGTGCCAGCAGCCAAGATGGGGCCAGAGCAACAGATACGCAGTATTTT. Translating it yields CASSQDGARATDTQYF.

The CDR3 is CASSPGVTTGGSYQPQHF. The CDR3 bases are TGTGCCAGCAGCCCAGGAGTAACGACAGGGGGCAGTTATCAGCCCCAGCATTTT. The chain is built from TRBV3-1 (or the pseudogene TRBV3-2) and TRBJ1-5; 10 nucleotides agree with TRBD1. There are 18 residues in the CDR3. V was pared by 4 bases and J by 5 bases, with 14 bases of the junction left unmatched. Germline CDR1 is LGHDT and CDR2 is YNNKEL (reference sequence).

The chain couples TRBV29-1 to TRBJ1-2; 8 nucleotides agree with TRBD1. V gave up 4 bases and J gave up 5 bases; unmatched junction bases: 6. The CDR3 covers 13 residues. Per germline, CDR1 SQVTM and CDR2 ANQGSEA. The CDR3: CSVAWDRYYGYTF. For the CDR3, the DNA is TGCAGCGTTGCCTGGGACAGGTATTATGGCTACACCTTC.

The chain joins TRBV27 to TRBJ1-2; 8 nucleotides line up with TRBD1. Germline V lookup: CDR1 MNHEY, CDR2 SMNVEV (reference sequence). The CDR3 totals 12 residues. V dropped 5 bases and J dropped 8; count of bases not matched to a gene: 4. The CDR3 region is CASSGQGRGYTF. The CDR3 DNA sequence: TGTGCCAGCAGTGGACAGGGCCGGGGCTACACCTTC.

V gene TRBV19 combines with J gene TRBJ1-5; no firm D call. This CDR3 is 14 amino acids long. Germline V gene sequence: CDR1 LNHDA, CDR2 SQIVND (reference sequence). The germline V and J ends were trimmed by 3 bases and 5 bases, with 11 bases remaining between them. The CDR3 loop is CASSIRGGHQPQHF. The DNA for the CDR3 is TGTGCCAGTAGTATCCGGGGAGGTCATCAGCCCCAGCATTTT.

The chain combines TRBV11-2 with TRBJ1-2; D remains unclear. The CDR3 runs 13 residues. V was cut by 5 bases and J by 8 bases, with 15 bases left in between. The germline gives CDR1 SGHAT, CDR2 FQNNGV. Here the CDR3 reads CASSPGVQSGYTF. CDR3 DNA sequence: TGTGCCAGCAGCCCCGGAGTCCAGAGCGGCTACACCTTC.

The chain is built from TRBV10-3 and TRBJ2-1; 7 positions agree with TRBD2. The CDR3 length is 14 residues. The V gene's germline CDR1 is ENHRY and CDR2 SYGVKD. V shed 7 bases and J 5 bases; nucleotides not matched to a gene: 8. The CDR3 nucleotides read TGTGCCATCAAGGGAAGCGGGGATAACAATGAGCAGTTCTTC. Amino acids: CAIKGSGDNNEQFF.

This clone was recorded once. V and J are TRBV11-3 and TRBJ2-3, with D unclear. This CDR3 has 15 amino acids. With 6 bases removed from V and 0 bases from J, the gap between germline ends came to 13 bases. Germline V gene lookup returns CDR1 SGHNT and CDR2 YENEEA. CDR3 amino acids: CASSSTGLSTDTQYF. CDR3 bases: TGTGCCAGCAGTTCAACCGGGTTGAGCACAGATACGCAGTATTTT.

The V gene is TRBV25-1, the J gene TRBJ2-5, with 10 bases fitting TRBD1. This CDR3 has 16 amino acids. Per the germline V gene, CDR1 is MGHDK and CDR2 is SYGVNS. The V gene end was trimmed by 3 bases and the J gene end by 4 bases; junction bases not matched to a gene: 8. CDR3 sequence (DNA): TGTGCCAGCAGTGATGAGTATCGACAGGGGGCAGAGACCCAGTACTTC. This encodes CASSDEYRQGAETQYF.

This chain joins TRBV5-1 and TRBJ1-1; 7 bases align to TRBD1. J gave up 1 base and V 5 bases, and 5 bases lay outside the gene matches. This CDR3 is built from 14 residues. CDR1 SGHRS and CDR2 YFSETQ come from the germline V gene. In nucleotides, the CDR3 is TGCGCCAGCAGTTCACAGGGGAAGAACACTGAAGCTTTCTTT. Amino acid sequence: CASSSQGKNTEAFF. The variable domain in full, completed from reference TRBV5-1 and TRBJ1-1, reads KAGVTQTPRYLIKTRGQQVTLSCSPISGHRSVSWYQQTPGQGLQFLFEYFSETQRNKGNFPGRFSGRQFSNSRSEMNVSTLELGDSALYLCASSSQGKNTEAFFGQGTRLTVV.

This chain connects TRBV29-1 to TRBJ2-1; 11 bases agree with TRBD2. The V gene's germline CDR1 is SQVTM and CDR2 ANQGSEA. V trimming: 7 bases; J trimming: 5 bases; junction bases outside the gene matches: 13. This CDR3 has 16 amino acids. The DNA of the CDR3 is TGCAGCGCCCGCCGGTTGGTAGCGGGGGGGAACAATGAGCAGTTCTTC. It specifies CSARRLVAGGNNEQFF.

The genes are TRBV7-6 and TRBJ2-7; 8 positions agree with TRBD1. Trimming removed 6 bases from V and 6 bases from J; junction bases left unmatched: 16. CDR1 SGHVS and CDR2 FNYEAQ come from the germline V gene. CDR3 size: 16 residues. The CDR3 region has the DNA TGTGCCAGCAGTGGGGGGCAGGGGGCTCGCAGAGGCGAGCAGTACTTC. This encodes CASSGGQGARRGEQYF.

The genes are TRBV11-2 and TRBJ2-7; D possibly corresponds to TRBD1 (5 bases). V gave up 3 bases and J gave up 4 bases, with 13 bases separating them. Germline assignment: CDR1 SGHAT and CDR2 FQNNGV. The CDR3 consists of 14 residues. The CDR3 sequence is CASSLVSTVYEQYF. In DNA, the CDR3 is TGTGCCAGCAGCTTGGTCTCGACAGTGTACGAGCAGTACTTC.

The V call is TRBV5-4, the J call TRBJ2-3; 11 bases agree with TRBD2. Germline V gene lookup returns CDR1 SGHNT and CDR2 YYREEE (reference sequence). V was clipped by 4 bases and J by 5 bases; unmatched bases: 9. This CDR3 has 16 amino acids. CDR3 in amino acids: CASSQRLAGSVDTQYF. CDR3 DNA: TGTGCCAGCAGCCAACGACTAGCGGGGAGTGTAGATACGCAGTATTTT.

V is TRBV30 and J is TRBJ1-1, with a tentative D call TRBD1 (5 bases). This CDR3 contains 10 residues. Trimming left V 7 bases short and J 6 bases short, with 9 bases between. Germline V gene lookup returns CDR1 GTSNPN and CDR2 SVGIG (reference sequence). The chain's CDR3 is CALMTAEAFF. DNA of the CDR3: TGTGCCTTAATGACAGCTGAAGCTTTCTTT.

As regards this clone: The same CDR3 arises from other DNA sequences in this sample as well. The chain links TRBV5-1 to TRBJ1-3, with 7 positions matching TRBD1. The CDR3 has 15 amino acids. Losses at the gene ends were 2 bases for V and 0 bases for J; bases not matched to a gene: 2. Germline CDR1 is SGHRS and CDR2 is YFSETQ. In DNA, the CDR3 is TGCGCCAGCAGCTTAGACAGGGTCTCTGGAAACACCATATATTTT. Protein: CASSLDRVSGNTIYF.

This chain links TRBV2 with TRBJ2-3; TRBD2 matches at 11 bases. Germline CDR1 and CDR2: SNHLY and FYNNEI. After removal of 5 bases from V and 6 bases from J, the junction contained 7 bases not matched to a gene. The CDR3 is 15 residues long. CDR3 loop: CASSSLAGGPDTQYF. CDR3 coding DNA: TGTGCCAGCAGTTCCTTAGCGGGGGGGCCCGATACGCAGTATTTT.